The 16 T cell receptor beta chains below were found in one sample sequenced in a study of T cell responses to AZD1222 COVID-19 vaccine. This table comes from immunoSEQ multiplex PCR, and its TCRdb copy is limited to in-frame clones, with some not included. This table has around 250,000 clones, roughly 93% appearing once. The source material was peripheral blood, sampled on day 0 of AZD1222 vaccination. These receptors came from an adult in good health.

The chain is built from TRBV7-2 and TRBJ2-7; D gene uncertain. The CDR3 runs 14 residues. Germline V lookup: CDR1 SGHTA, CDR2 FQGNSA. V was clipped by 0 bases and J by 0 bases, with 6 bases between them. The CDR3 nucleotides are TGTGCCAGCAGCTTAGCTTATAGCTCCTACGAGCAGTACTTC. Protein: CASSLAYSSYEQYF.

This clone was observed once. The chain uses TRBV7-7 and TRBJ2-1, with TRBD1 matching over 7 bases. The germline gives CDR1 SSHAT, CDR2 FNYEAQ (reference sequence). Trimming at V came to 5 bases and at J to 2 bases, leaving 9 bases not matched to a gene. The CDR3 extends over 16 amino acids. This CDR3 reads CASSPGDSPAYNEQFF. The CDR3 DNA reads TGTGCCAGCAGCCCCGGGGACAGCCCGGCCTACAATGAGCAGTTCTTC.

The V gene is TRBV6-5, the J gene TRBJ2-3, with 7 positions matching TRBD1. The V segment lost 0 bases and the J segment 2 bases; nucleotides outside the gene matches: 2. Germline lookup yields CDR1 MNHEY and CDR2 SVGAGI. CDR3 length equals 15 residues. The CDR3 loop is CASSYSDRNTDTQYF. CDR3 in DNA: TGTGCCAGCAGTTACTCGGACAGGAACACAGATACGCAGTATTTT.

The chain links TRBV10-3 to TRBJ1-5, with 7 bases matching TRBD1. The J segment lost 3 bases and the V segment lost 0 bases, leaving 5 bases of the junction unmatched. The CDR3 covers 16 residues. The germline V gene has CDR1 ENHRY and CDR2 SYGVKD. The CDR3 reads CAISESYGTDNQPQHF. The CDR3 DNA follows: TGTGCCATCAGTGAGTCCTACGGGACAGACAATCAGCCCCAGCATTTT.

V usage is TRBV7-3 and J usage is TRBJ2-2; D is possibly TRBD1 or TRBD2 (6 bases each). Germline V gene sequence: CDR1 SGHTA, CDR2 FQGTGA. Deletions cut 5 bases from V and 10 bases from J, with 14 bases between. This CDR3 is built from 13 residues. The CDR3 spells CASSPTRGPELFF. Here the CDR3 DNA reads TGTGCCAGCAGCCCCACCCGGGGGCCGGAGCTGTTTTTT.

As for this clone: A junction end diverges from the germline sequence, so it may reflect a read error. In DNA form, the CDR3 reads TGTGCCAGCAGTTCGACAGGGGGTAGGGGACCGACTTATCCCGACTGG. It codes for CASSSTGGRGPTYPDW. J is TRBJ1-1 and V is TRBV28, with 9 bases aligning to TRBD1. This CDR3 contains 16 residues. Looked up from germline, CDR1 is MDHEN and CDR2 is SYDVKM.

The chain is built from TRBV28 and TRBJ1-2; no reliable D call. V lost 3 bases and J 8 bases, leaving 7 bases between the germline ends. Germline V CDR1 and CDR2: MDHEN, SYDVKM. The CDR3 is made up of 11 amino acids. The CDR3 sequence is CASSFRAGYTF. CDR3 DNA sequence: TGTGCCAGCAGTTTTCGGGCCGGCTACACCTTC.

This clone was seen only once. The chain recombines TRBV5-1 with TRBJ1-5; D gene ambiguous. This CDR3 is built from 14 residues. V was cut by 2 bases and J by 2 bases, with 8 bases left in between. CDR1 is SGHRS, CDR2 YFSETQ, per germline. As DNA, the CDR3 is TGCGCCAGCAGCTTAGAAGGACGCAATCAGCCCCAGCATTTT. Its translation is CASSLEGRNQPQHF.

This clone appeared a few times. The chain carries TRBV19 and TRBJ2-7; tentatively, D is TRBD1 or TRBD2 (5 bases each). The germline V gene encodes CDR1 LNHDA and CDR2 SQIVND (reference sequence). The CDR3 length is 13 residues. Trimming removed 5 bases at V and 3 bases at J, with 11 bases between. The CDR3, as DNA: TGTGCCAGTAGTGCCCGGGACGGCTACGAGCAGTACTTC. Protein: CASSARDGYEQYF. Full variable domain (outside the CDR3, taken from reference TRBV19 and TRBJ2-7): DGGITQSPKYLFRKEGQNVTLSCEQNLNHDAMYWYRQDPGQGLRLIYYSQIVNDFQKGDIAEGYSVSREKKESFPLTVTSAQKNPTAFYLCASSARDGYEQYFGPGTRLTVT.

The chain uses TRBV7-2 and TRBJ2-2; the D gene is possibly TRBD2 (5 bases). This CDR3 has 13 residues. Between the trimmed V and J ends, which lost 5 bases and 5 bases, there was a span of 9 bases. Germline-derived CDR1 and CDR2 are SGHTA and FQGNSA. CDR3 sequence: CASSEGLTGELFF. The CDR3 DNA is TGTGCCAGCAGCGAGGGCTTAACCGGGGAGCTGTTTTTT.

V and J are TRBV3-1 (or the pseudogene TRBV3-2) and TRBJ1-3; D gene uncertain. Trimming shortened V by 0 bases and J by 1 base, and 13 bases separated the two germline ends. This CDR3 is 17 amino acids long. Germline loops: CDR1 LGHDT, CDR2 YNNKEL (reference sequence). CDR3 in amino acids: CASSQERMVSSGNTIYF. The CDR3 DNA sequence: TGTGCCAGCAGCCAAGAACGTATGGTTTCGTCTGGAAACACCATATATTTT.

The rearrangement links TRBV12-3 or TRBV12-4 to TRBJ2-1; unclear D gene. The CDR3 has 11 amino acids. The V and J ends lost 5 bases and 8 bases respectively, with 7 bases between them. CDR3 amino acids: CASSPSDEQFF. CDR3 nucleotides: TGTGCCAGCAGTCCTTCTGATGAGCAGTTCTTC.

As for this clone: Other nucleotide sequences from this sample produce the same CDR3. The chain has TRBV10-3 and TRBJ2-7; TRBD1 matches at 7 bases. The CDR3 contains 13 residues. Germline V gene lookup returns CDR1 ENHRY and CDR2 SYGVKD. V was pared by 6 bases and J by 3 bases, with 5 bases of the junction left unmatched. CDR3 DNA: TGTGCCATCAGGCCCGGGACAGACTACGAGCAGTACTTC. This codes for CAIRPGTDYEQYF.

This clone was recorded a few times. The V and J genes are TRBV19 and TRBJ2-3; D remains ambiguous. V dropped 7 bases and J dropped 4 bases, with 18 bases sitting between them. The CDR3 is 15 residues long. The germline V gene encodes CDR1 LNHDA and CDR2 SQIVND (reference sequence). The CDR3 reads CASTPLGGVADTQYF. CDR3 sequence (DNA): TGTGCCAGTACCCCCCTAGGCGGCGTGGCAGATACGCAGTATTTT.

The rearrangement uses TRBV19 and TRBJ1-6; 7 bases match TRBD1. V was clipped by 1 base and J by 13 bases; unmatched bases: 7. CDR1 is LNHDA and CDR2 is SQIVND in the germline V gene (reference sequence). The length of the CDR3 is 14 residues. The CDR3 loop is CASSIGQGGYPLHF. CDR3 DNA: TGTGCCAGTAGTATAGGACAGGGCGGCTATCCCCTCCACTTT. Looking up the rest from reference TRBV19 and TRBJ1-6 gives the full variable domain: DGGITQSPKYLFRKEGQNVTLSCEQNLNHDAMYWYRQDPGQGLRLIYYSQIVNDFQKGDIAEGYSVSREKKESFPLTVTSAQKNPTAFYLCASSIGQGGYPLHFGNGTRLTVT.

This clone was seen more than once but under ten times. The chain combines TRBV13 with TRBJ2-1; TRBD2 agrees at 11 bases. V was pared by 5 bases and J by 3 bases, with 3 bases of the junction left unmatched. The CDR3 is 15 residues long. The V gene's germline CDR1 is PRHDT and CDR2 FYEKMQ (reference sequence). The CDR3 is CASSQTSGNYNEQFF. The CDR3 nucleotides read TGTGCCAGCAGCCAGACTAGCGGGAACTACAATGAGCAGTTCTTC.